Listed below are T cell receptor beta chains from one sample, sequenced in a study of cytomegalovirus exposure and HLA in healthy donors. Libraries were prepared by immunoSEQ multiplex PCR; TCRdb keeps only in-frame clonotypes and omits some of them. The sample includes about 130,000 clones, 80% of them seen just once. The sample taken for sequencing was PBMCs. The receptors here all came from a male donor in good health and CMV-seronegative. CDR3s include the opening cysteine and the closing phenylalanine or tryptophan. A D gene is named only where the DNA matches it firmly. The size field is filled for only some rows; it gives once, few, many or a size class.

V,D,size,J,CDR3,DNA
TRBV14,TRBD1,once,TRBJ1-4,CASSQTGGNEKLFF,TGTGCCAGCAGCCAAACAGGGGGGAATGAAAAACTGTTTTTT
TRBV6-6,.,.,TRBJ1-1,CASSPRGGIMNTEAFF,TGTGCCAGCAGTCCGCGGGGAGGGATTATGAACACTGAAGCTTTCTTT
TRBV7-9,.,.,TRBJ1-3,CSSSLREGLSSGNTIYF,TGTTCCAGCAGCTTGAGGGAGGGGCTGTCCTCTGGAAACACCATATATTTT
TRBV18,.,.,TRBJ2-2,CASSPDYGGELFF,TGTGCCAGCTCACCAGACTATGGCGGGGAGCTGTTTTTT
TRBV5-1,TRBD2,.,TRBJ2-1,CASSSGGATYNEQFF,TGCGCCAGCAGCAGCGGGGGGGCGACCTACAATGAGCAGTTCTTC
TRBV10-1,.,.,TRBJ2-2,CASSQGGKNTGELFF,TGCGCCAGCAGTCAGGGGGGAAAAAACACCGGGGAGCTGTTTTTT
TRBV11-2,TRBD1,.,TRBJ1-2,CASNQGAHGYTF,TGTGCCAGCAACCAGGGGGCGCATGGCTACACCTTC
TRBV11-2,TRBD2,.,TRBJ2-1,CASSLARGRPHNEQFF,TGTGCCAGCAGCTTAGCCCGCGGGAGGCCCCACAATGAGCAGTTCTTC
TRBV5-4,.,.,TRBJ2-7,CASSSIQGAYEQYF,TGTGCCAGCAGCTCTATACAGGGCGCCTACGAGCAGTACTTC
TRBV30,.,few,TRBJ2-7,CAWSRLQAPEQYF,TGTGCCTGGAGTCGCCTACAGGCACCCGAGCAGTACTTC
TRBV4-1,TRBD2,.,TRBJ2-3,CASSTSLAGRLDTQYF,TGCGCCAGCAGCACCTCACTAGCGGGGCGCTTGGATACGCAGTATTTT
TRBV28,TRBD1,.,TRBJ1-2,CASLRVPVTGVDGYTF,TGTGCCAGTCTACGGGTTCCTGTGACAGGGGTGGATGGCTACACCTTC
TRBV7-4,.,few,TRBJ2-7,CASSQTGQPETHEQYF,TGTGCCAGCAGCCAAACCGGACAGCCGGAAACCCACGAGCAGTACTTC
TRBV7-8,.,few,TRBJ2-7,CASSTGTSGYEQYF,TGTGCCAGCAGCACCGGGACATCTGGCTACGAGCAGTACTTC
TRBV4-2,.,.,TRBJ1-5,CASSQEGSGIGQPQHF,TGTGCCAGCAGCCAAGAAGGTAGCGGCATCGGCCAGCCCCAGCATTTT
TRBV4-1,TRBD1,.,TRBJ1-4,CASSFPGTENEKLFF,TGCGCCAGCTCTTTCCCCGGGACAGAGAATGAAAAACTGTTTTTT
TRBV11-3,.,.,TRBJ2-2,CASSSRGGTGELFF,TGTGCCAGCAGCTCCCGGGGTGGCACCGGGGAGCTGTTTTTT
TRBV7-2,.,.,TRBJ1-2,CASSLVGQGGGYTF,TGTGCCAGCAGCTTAGTGGGACAAGGCGGTGGCTACACCTTC
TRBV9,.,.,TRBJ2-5,CASSVAGSRQETQYF,TGTGCCAGCAGCGTAGCGGGGAGCCGACAAGAGACCCAGTACTTC
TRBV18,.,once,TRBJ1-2,CASSPQGNSLNYGYTF,TGTGCCAGCTCACCACAGGGGAATTCCCTTAACTATGGCTACACCTTC
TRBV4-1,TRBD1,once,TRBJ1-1,CASSLSTGTANTEAFF,TGCGCCAGCAGCCTCTCAACCGGGACAGCGAACACTGAAGCTTTCTTT
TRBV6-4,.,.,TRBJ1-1,CASSDTGNTEAFF,TGTGCCAGCAGTGATACAGGGAACACTGAAGCTTTCTTT
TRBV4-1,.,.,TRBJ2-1,CASSPEEGENYNEQFF,TGCGCCAGCAGCCCTGAAGAGGGCGAGAACTACAATGAGCAGTTCTTC
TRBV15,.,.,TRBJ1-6,CATSRPRGKENSPLHF,TGTGCCACCAGCAGGCCTCGGGGAAAGGAGAATTCACCCCTCCACTTT
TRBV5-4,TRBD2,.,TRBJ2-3,CATGDGAGGKHSTDTQYF,TGTGCCACAGGAGACGGAGCGGGGGGGAAACATAGCACAGATACGCAGTATTTT
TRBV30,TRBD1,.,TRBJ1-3,CAWSTGQIGNTIYF,TGTGCCTGGAGTACGGGACAGATTGGAAACACCATATATTTT
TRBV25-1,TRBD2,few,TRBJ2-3,CASSKLAGGNTDTQYF,TGTGCCAGCAGCAAACTAGCGGGGGGTAACACAGATACGCAGTATTTT
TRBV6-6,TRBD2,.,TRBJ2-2,CASSYPAGANTGELFF,TGTGCCAGCAGTTACCCAGCGGGGGCGAACACCGGGGAGCTGTTTTTT
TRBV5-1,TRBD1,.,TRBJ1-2,CASSLGTAANYGYTF,TGCGCCAGCAGCCTGGGGACAGCCGCTAACTATGGCTACACCTTC
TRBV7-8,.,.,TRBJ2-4,CASSASGDRNIQYF,TGTGCCAGCAGCGCCTCCGGGGATAGAAACATTCAGTACTTC
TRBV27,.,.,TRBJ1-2,CASSFGPGNTF,.
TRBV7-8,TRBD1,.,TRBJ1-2,CASTLKQGPDGGYTF,TGTGCCAGCACCCTTAAACAGGGGCCCGATGGTGGCTACACCTTC
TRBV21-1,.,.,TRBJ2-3,CASSKQVAGRADTQYF,TGTGCCAGCAGCAAGCAGGTAGCGGGGCGGGCAGATACGCAGTATTTT
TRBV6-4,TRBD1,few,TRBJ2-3,CASSDSTGGADTQYF,TGTGCCAGCAGTGACTCGACAGGGGGCGCAGATACGCAGTATTTT
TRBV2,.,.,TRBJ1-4,CASNDRPGEKLFF,TGTGCCAGCAACGACAGGCCCGGCGAAAAACTGTTTTTT
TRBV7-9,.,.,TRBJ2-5,CASSRDIQETQYF,TGTGCCAGCAGCAGGGACATCCAAGAGACCCAGTACTTC
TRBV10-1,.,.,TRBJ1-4,CASSESRVNEKLFF,TGCGCCAGCAGTGAGTCGAGAGTTAATGAAAAACTGTTTTTT
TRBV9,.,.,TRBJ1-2,CASSVGEVWGYTF,TGTGCCAGCAGCGTCGGGGAGGTTTGGGGCTACACCTTC
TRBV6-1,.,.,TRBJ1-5,CASSDFSQPQHF,TGTGCCAGCAGTGATTTTTCGCAGCCCCAGCATTTT
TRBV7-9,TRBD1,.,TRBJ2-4,CASSPKGGTGNPSSQYF,TGTGCCAGCAGCCCGAAGGGCGGGACAGGGAACCCCTCTTCTCAGTACTTC
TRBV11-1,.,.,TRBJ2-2,CASSLVPTVSAITGELFF,TGTGCCAGCAGCCTAGTCCCCACAGTATCGGCGATCACCGGGGAGCTGTTTTTT
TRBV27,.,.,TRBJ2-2,CASSYGGLSTGELFF,TGTGCCAGCAGCTATGGAGGGTTGAGCACCGGGGAGCTGTTTTTT
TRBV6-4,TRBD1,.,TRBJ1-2,CASRGLDRDNYGYTF,TGTGCCAGCAGGGGATTGGACAGGGATAACTATGGCTACACCTTC
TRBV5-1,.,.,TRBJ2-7,CASGGGTTPYEQYF,TGCGCCAGCGGGGGCGGTACTACACCCTACGAGCAGTACTTC
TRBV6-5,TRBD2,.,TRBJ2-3,CASRLAGGWTDTQYF,TGTGCCAGCAGACTAGCGGGGGGTTGGACAGATACGCAGTATTTT
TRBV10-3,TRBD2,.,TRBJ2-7,CAISEYTSGNGEQYF,TGTGCCATCAGTGAGTATACTAGCGGCAACGGCGAGCAGTACTTC
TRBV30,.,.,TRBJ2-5,CAWSGLQAQYF,TGTGCCTGGAGTGGGCTCCAGGCCCAGTACTTC
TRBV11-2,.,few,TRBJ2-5,CASSPVGGLGQETQYF,TGTGCCAGCAGCCCCGTGGGGGGGCTTGGGCAAGAGACCCAGTACTTC
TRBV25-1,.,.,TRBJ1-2,CASSGGQFYGYTF,TGTGCCAGCAGCGGAGGACAGTTCTATGGCTACACCTTC
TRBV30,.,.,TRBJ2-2,CAWSVRRSLAGELFF,TGTGCCTGGAGTGTACGCAGGTCGTTGGCCGGGGAGCTGTTTTTT